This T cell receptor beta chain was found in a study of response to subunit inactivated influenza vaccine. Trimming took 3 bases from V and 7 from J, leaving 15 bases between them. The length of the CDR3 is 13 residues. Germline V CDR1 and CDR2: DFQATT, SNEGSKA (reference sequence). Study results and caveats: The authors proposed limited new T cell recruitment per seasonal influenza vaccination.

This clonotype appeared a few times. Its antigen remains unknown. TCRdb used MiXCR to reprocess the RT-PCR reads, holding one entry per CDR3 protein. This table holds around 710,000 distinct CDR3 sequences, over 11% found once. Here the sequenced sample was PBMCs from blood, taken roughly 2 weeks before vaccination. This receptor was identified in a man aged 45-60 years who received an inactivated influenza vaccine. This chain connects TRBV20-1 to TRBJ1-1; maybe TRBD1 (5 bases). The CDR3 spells CSASGGTGNEAFF. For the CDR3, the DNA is TGCAGTGCTAGCGGGGGTACGGGGAATGAAGCTTTCTTT.